This record concerns one T cell receptor (beta chain) sequence. This CDR3 region has 13 residues. Germline lookup yields CDR1 GTSNPN and CDR2 SVGIG (reference sequence). V shed 2 bases and J shed 5 bases, with 12 bases lying between them. The source of the sample is a study of cytomegalovirus exposure and HLA in healthy donors. Primers included in the PCR were 60 Vbeta and 13 Jbeta primers. Sequencing used immunoSEQ multiplex PCR; TCRdb keeps in-frame clones, though not all of them. Altogether more than 140,000 clones are present, about 75% being singletons, with the ten largest covering 0.5% to 0.85%.

V usage is TRBV30 and J usage is TRBJ1-1; no reliable D call. This TCR derives from a male donor in good health and CMV-seronegative. Sequencing was performed on PBMCs. The CDR3 DNA sequence: TGTGCCTGGAGTCAGGTTTCCGAGACTGAAGCTTTCTTT. This codes for CAWSQVSETEAFF.